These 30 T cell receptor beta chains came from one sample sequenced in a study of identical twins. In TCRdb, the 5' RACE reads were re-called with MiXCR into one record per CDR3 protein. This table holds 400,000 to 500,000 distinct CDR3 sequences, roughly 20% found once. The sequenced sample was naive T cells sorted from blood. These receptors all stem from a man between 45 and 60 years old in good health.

The CDR3 DNA reads as TGTGCCAGCAGTTACTCAATATACGGGGGGGCCAGGGATGAGCAGTTCTTC. Translation gives CASSYSIYGGARDEQFF. The chain joins TRBV6-2 or TRBV6-3 to TRBJ2-1, with TRBD2 matching over 8 bases. V trimming: 0 bases; J trimming: 8 bases; junction bases outside the gene matches: 12. The CDR3 sequence is 17 residues long. The germline gives CDR1 MNHEY, CDR2 SVGEGT.

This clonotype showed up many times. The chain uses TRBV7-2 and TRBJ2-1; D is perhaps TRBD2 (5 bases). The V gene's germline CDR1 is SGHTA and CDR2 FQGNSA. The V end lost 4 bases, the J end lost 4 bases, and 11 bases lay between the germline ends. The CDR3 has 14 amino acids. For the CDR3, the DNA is TGTGCCAGCAGCTCATTTAGCGAGTACAATGAGCAGTTCTTC. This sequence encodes CASSSFSEYNEQFF.

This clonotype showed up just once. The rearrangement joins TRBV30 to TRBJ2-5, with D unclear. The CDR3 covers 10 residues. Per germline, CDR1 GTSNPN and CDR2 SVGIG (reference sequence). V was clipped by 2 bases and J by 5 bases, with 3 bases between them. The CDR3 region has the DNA TGTGCCTGGAGTTTGGAGACCCAGTACTTC. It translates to CAWSLETQYF.

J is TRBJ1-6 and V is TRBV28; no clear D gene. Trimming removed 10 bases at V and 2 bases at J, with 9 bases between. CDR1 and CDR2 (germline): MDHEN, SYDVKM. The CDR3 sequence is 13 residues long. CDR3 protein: CATGRAYNSPLHF. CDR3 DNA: TGTGCCACTGGACGCGCCTATAATTCACCCCTCCACTTT.

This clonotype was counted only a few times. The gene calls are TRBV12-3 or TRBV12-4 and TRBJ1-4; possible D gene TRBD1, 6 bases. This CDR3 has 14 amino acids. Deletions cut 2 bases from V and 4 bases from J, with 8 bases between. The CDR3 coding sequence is TGTGCCAGCAGTTTAAGGGGGTTTAATGAAAAACTGTTTTTT. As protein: CASSLRGFNEKLFF.

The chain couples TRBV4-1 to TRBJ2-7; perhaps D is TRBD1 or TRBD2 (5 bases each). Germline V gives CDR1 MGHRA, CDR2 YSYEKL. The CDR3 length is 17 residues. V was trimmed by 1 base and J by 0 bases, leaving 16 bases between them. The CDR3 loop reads CASSQASGRLSSYEQYF. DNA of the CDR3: TGCGCCAGCAGCCAAGCATCGGGACGGCTATCCTCCTACGAGCAGTACTTC.

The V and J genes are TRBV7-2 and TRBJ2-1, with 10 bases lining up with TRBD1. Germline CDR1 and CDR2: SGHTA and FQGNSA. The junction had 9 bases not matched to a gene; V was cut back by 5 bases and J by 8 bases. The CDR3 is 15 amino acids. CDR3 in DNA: TGTGCCAGCAGCCCAGTGGGACAGGGGAAGGATGAGCAGTTCTTC. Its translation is CASSPVGQGKDEQFF. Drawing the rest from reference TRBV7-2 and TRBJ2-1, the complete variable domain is GAGVSQSPSNKVTEKGKDVELRCDPISGHTALYWYRQSLGQGLEFLIYFQGNSAPDKSGLPSDRFSAERTGGSVSTLTIQRTQQEDSAVYLCASSPVGQGKDEQFFGPGTRLTVL.

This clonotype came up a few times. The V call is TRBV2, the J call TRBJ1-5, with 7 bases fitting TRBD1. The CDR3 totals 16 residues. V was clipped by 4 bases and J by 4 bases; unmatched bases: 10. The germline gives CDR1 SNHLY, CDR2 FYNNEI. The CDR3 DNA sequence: TGTGCCAGCAGTGGAATAGGACAGGAGAAGAATCAGCCCCAGCATTTT. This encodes CASSGIGQEKNQPQHF. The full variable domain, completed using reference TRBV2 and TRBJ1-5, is EPEVTQTPSHQVTQMGQEVILRCVPISNHLYFYWYRQILGQKVEFLVSFYNNEISEKSEIFDDQFSVERPDGSNFTLKIRSTKLEDSAMYFCASSGIGQEKNQPQHFGDGTRLSIL.

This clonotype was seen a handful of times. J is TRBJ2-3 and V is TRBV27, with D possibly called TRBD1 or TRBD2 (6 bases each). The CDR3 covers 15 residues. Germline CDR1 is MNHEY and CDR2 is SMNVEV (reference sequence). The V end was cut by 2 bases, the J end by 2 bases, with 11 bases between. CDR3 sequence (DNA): TGTGCCAGCAGTTTAACCGGGGGCCCCACAGATACGCAGTATTTT. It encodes CASSLTGGPTDTQYF.

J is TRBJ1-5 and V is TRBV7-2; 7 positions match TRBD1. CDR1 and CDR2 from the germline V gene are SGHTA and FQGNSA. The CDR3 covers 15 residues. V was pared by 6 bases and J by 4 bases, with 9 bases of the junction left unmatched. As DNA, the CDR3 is TGTGCCAGCAGACAGGACAGGTCCGGAAATCAGCCCCAGCATTTT. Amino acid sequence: CASRQDRSGNQPQHF.

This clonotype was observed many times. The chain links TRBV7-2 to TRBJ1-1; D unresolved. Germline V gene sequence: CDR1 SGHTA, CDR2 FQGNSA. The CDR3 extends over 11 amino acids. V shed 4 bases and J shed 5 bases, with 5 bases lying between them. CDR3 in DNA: TGTGCCAGCAGCTCCGGGACTGAAGCTTTCTTT. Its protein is CASSSGTEAFF.

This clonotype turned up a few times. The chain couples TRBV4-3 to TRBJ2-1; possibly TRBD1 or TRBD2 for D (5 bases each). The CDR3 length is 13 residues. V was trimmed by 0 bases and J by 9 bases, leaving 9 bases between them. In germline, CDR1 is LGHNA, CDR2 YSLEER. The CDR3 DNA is TGCGCCAGCAGCCAAGATCGGGGCTTTGAGCAGTTCTTC. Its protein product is CASSQDRGFEQFF.

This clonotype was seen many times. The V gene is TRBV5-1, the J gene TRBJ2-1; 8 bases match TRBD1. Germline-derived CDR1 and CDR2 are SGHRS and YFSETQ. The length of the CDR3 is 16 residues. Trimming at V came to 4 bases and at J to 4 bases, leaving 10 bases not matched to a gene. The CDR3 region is CASSHRQGSAYNEQFF. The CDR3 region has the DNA TGCGCCAGCAGCCATCGACAGGGGTCGGCTTACAATGAGCAGTTCTTC.

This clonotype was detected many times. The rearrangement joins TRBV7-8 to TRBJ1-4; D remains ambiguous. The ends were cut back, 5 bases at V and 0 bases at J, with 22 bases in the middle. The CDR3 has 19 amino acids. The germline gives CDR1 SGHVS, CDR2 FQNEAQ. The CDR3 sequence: CASSPRPGGLLATNEKLFF. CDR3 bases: TGTGCCAGCAGCCCCCGACCAGGAGGGTTACTGGCAACTAATGAAAAACTGTTTTTT.

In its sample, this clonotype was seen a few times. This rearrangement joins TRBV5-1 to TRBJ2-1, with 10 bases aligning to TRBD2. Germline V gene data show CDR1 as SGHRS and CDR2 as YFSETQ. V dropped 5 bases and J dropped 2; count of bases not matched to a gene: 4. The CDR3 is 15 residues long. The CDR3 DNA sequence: TGCGCCAGCAGACCGGGACTAGCGACCTACAATGAGCAGTTCTTC. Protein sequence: CASRPGLATYNEQFF.

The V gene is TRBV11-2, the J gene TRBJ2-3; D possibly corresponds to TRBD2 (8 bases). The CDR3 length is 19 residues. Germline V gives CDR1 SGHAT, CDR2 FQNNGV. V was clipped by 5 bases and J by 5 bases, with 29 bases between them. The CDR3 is CASSPRQGLPHAGGDTQYF. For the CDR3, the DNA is TGTGCCAGCAGCCCACGACAGGGTTTGCCGCACGCGGGGGGAGATACGCAGTATTTT.

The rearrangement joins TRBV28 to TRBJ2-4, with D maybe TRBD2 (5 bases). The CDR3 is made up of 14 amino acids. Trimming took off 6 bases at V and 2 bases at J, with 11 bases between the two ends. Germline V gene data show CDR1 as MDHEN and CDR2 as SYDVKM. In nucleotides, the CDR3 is TGTGCCAGCAGCCGCCGGGAACCCAAAAACATTCAGTACTTC. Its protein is CASSRREPKNIQYF.

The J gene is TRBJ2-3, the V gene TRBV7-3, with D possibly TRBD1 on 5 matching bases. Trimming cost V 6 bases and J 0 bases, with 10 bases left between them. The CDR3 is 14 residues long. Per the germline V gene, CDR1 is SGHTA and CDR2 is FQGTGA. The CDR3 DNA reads TGTGCCAGCAGTCAGGGCTTGAGCACAGATACGCAGTATTTT. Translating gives CASSQGLSTDTQYF.

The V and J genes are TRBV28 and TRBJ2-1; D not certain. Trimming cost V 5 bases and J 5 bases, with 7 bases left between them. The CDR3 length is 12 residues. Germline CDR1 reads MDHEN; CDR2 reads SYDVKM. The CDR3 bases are TGTGCCAGCAGTCAGCGCGACAATGAGCAGTTCTTC. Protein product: CASSQRDNEQFF.

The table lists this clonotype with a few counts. The CDR3 DNA reads as TGTGCCAGCAGCAAAGACGGCCCTAACCCCTACAATGAGCAGTTCTTC. Its protein is CASSKDGPNPYNEQFF. The chain recombines TRBV7-9 with TRBJ2-1; D is undetermined. This CDR3 has 16 amino acids. V shed 5 bases and J shed 2 bases, with 16 bases lying between them. Germline assignment: CDR1 SEHNR and CDR2 FQNEAQ (reference sequence). The full variable domain, completed using reference TRBV7-9 and TRBJ2-1, is DTGVSQNPRHKITKRGQNVTFRCDPISEHNRLYWYRQTLGQGPEFLTYFQNEAQLEKSRLLSDRFSAERPKGSFSTLEIQRTEQGDSAMYLCASSKDGPNPYNEQFFGPGTRLTVL.

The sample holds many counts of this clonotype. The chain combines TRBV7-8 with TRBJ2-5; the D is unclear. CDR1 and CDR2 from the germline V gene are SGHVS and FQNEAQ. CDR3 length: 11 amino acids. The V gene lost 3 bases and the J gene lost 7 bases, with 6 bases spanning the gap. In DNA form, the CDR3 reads TGTGCCAGCAGCTTTGAATGGACCCAGTACTTC. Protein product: CASSFEWTQYF.

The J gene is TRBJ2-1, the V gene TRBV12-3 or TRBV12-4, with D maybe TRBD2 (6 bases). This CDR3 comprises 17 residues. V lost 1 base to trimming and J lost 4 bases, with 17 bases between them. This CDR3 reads CASSLVFGGARYNEQFF. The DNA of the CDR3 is TGTGCCAGCAGTTTAGTGTTCGGAGGGGCTAGATACAATGAGCAGTTCTTC.

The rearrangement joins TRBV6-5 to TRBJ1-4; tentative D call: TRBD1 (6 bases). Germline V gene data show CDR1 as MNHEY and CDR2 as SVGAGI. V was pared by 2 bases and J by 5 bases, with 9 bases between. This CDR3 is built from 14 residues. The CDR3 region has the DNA TGTGCCAGCAGTTACAGGGGGGCAAATGAAAAACTGTTTTTT. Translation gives CASSYRGANEKLFF.

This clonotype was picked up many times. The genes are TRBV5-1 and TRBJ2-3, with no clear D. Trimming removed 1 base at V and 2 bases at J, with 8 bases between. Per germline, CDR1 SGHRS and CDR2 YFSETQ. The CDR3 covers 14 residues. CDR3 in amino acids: CASSLTPFTDTQYF. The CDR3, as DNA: TGCGCCAGCAGCTTGACACCCTTCACAGATACGCAGTATTTT.

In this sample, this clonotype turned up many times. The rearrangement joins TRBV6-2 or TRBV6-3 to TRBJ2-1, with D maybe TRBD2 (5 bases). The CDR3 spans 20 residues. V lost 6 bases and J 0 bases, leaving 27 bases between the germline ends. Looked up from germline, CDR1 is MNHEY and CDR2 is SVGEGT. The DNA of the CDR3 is TGTGCCAGCAGATACCTCCGTAGCATGGGAGCCCCACTCTCCTACAATGAGCAGTTCTTC. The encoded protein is CASRYLRSMGAPLSYNEQFF.

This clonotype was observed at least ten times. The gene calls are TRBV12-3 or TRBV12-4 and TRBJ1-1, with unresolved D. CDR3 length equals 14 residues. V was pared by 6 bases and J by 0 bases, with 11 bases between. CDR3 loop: CASRPQLMNTEAFF. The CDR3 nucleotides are TGTGCCAGCAGGCCACAGTTAATGAACACTGAAGCTTTCTTT.

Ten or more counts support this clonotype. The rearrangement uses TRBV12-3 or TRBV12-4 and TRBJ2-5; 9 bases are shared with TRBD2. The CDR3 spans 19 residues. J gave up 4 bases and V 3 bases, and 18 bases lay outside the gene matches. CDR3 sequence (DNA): TGTGCCAGCAGTTTGGGACTAGCTGAACAATGGGGGGCCCCAGAGACCCAGTACTTC. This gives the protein CASSLGLAEQWGAPETQYF.

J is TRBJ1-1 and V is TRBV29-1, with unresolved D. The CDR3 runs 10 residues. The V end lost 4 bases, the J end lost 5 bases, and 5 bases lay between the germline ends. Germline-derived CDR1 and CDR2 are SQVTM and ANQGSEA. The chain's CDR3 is CSVVGTEAFF. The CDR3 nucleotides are TGCAGCGTTGTCGGGACTGAAGCTTTCTTT.

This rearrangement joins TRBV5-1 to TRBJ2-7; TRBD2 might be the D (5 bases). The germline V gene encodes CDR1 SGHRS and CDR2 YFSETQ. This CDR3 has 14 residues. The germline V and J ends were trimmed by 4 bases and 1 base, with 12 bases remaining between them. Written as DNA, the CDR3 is TGCGCCAGCAGCGCCGGACTGATATCCTACGAGCAGTACTTC. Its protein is CASSAGLISYEQYF.

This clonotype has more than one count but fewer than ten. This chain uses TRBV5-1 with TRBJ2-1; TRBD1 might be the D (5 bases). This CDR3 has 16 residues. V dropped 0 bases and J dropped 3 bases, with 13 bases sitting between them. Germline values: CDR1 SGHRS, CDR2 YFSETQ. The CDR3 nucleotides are TGCGCCAGCAGCTTGGGGGCAGGGCTAGTCTACAATGAGCAGTTCTTC. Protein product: CASSLGAGLVYNEQFF. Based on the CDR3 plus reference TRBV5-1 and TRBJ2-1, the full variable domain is KAGVTQTPRYLIKTRGQQVTLSCSPISGHRSVSWYQQTPGQGLQFLFEYFSETQRNKGNFPGRFSGRQFSNSRSEMNVSTLELGDSALYLCASSLGAGLVYNEQFFGPGTRLTVL.